This TCR beta chain was observed in a study of shared clonotypes between healthy human individuals. The data were produced by immunoSEQ multiplex PCR, yet TCRdb's version contains in-frame clones alone and is incomplete. Of around 2,100,000 clones in the sample, just under 95% were seen once. Trimming took off 2 bases at V and 1 base at J, with 10 bases between the two ends. Germline CDR1 SGHDT, CDR2 YYEEEE. This CDR3 comprises 15 residues. This clone has just one count. CD8 cells classed as naive were CD45RO-negative and positively selected for CCR7, excluding terminally differentiated effector memory CD45RA+ cells. The donors were all Caucasian adults (living in Nashville, Tennessee).

This receptor was obtained from a man between 18 and 35 years old in good health. The chain is built from TRBV5-6 and TRBJ1-5; D is ambiguous. Sequenced material: naive CD8+ T cells sorted from blood. CDR3 sequence reads: CASSLLGVSNQPQHF. CDR3 in DNA: TGTGCCAGCAGCTTACTGGGTGTGAGCAATCAGCCCCAGCATTTT.